This T cell receptor beta chain was sequenced during a study of blood T cell repertoires in COVID-19. About the study: Samples of COVID-19 (acute and convalescent) were obtained from the United States, Italy and Spain. Sources were T cells, B-cell-depleted T cells, or PBMCs; the material itself was cDNA or gDNA.

Authors' analysis steps: Reference gene primer amplification yielded estimated nucleated cell counts. Produced via immunoSEQ multiplex PCR; TCRdb's table is partial and in-frame only. Clonal size and the V and J genes are those of that table, whereas D and trimming came from the DNA. Found here are about 42,000 clones, 80% to 90% of them singletons; the top ten hold around 8.3%. This clonotype originated in a man aged 25-40 years with active or convalescent COVID-19. The sequenced sample consisted of peripheral blood.

This CDR3 reads CASSLVGVGEGHGYTF. CDR3 DNA sequence: TGTGCCAGCAGCTTAGTGGGCGTCGGGGAAGGGCATGGCTACACCTTC. The chain is built from TRBV11-2 and TRBJ1-2, with D unclear. Trimming pared 1 base from V and 6 bases from J, leaving 18 bases between. CDR3 size: 16 residues. CDR1 and CDR2 (germline): SGHAT, FQNNGV.